The text below deals with one T cell receptor beta chain. The antigen remains undetermined. Using a J-beta primer mix together with a sample-barcoded 5' primer, a second PCR was run for roughly 6 to 12 cycles. Using its own MiXCR run on the 5' RACE reads, TCRdb lists one record per CDR3 protein. The table records over a million distinct CDR3 sequences, 35% to 50% of them present only once. Healthy Russian Caucasian donors spanned ages about 6 to 100 years. A minimum of 7 million PBMCs was isolated per sample. The data are from a study of blood T cells in healthy people across ages. Points from the study as a whole: While age rose, TCR beta diversity per million T cells dropped in a roughly linear way.

This clonotype was sampled from a woman aged 55-69 years in good health. The sequenced sample consisted of blood.

The CDR3 DNA sequence: TGTGCCAGCAGCGTAGATCCGGGGATTAACACTGAAGCTTTCTTT. The encoded protein is CASSVDPGINTEAFF. This sequence joins TRBV9 and TRBJ1-1; D unresolved. With 0 bases removed from V and 2 bases from J, the gap between germline ends came to 11 bases. Germline CDR1 is SGDLS and CDR2 is YYNGEE. The CDR3 contains 15 residues.